This T cell receptor beta chain is drawn from a study of T cell repertoires in cytomegalovirus infection. Study context: A matching HLA type, together with CMV infection, was signaled by public TCR beta signatures. Broader study findings: Clonotypes of TCR beta that were HLA-C-restricted and CMV-specific dominated the ex vivo response.

Each CDR3 protein gets one entry after TCRdb re-called the reads with MiXCR. Found here are around 540,000 distinct CDR3 sequences, roughly 34% of them singletons; the top ten hold roughly a sixth. For this clonotype: Its cognate antigen is unknown.

The receptor was isolated from a human donor in good health (CMV status not recorded). Some clones in this sample may be carry-over from other donors' samples. Sequences were derived from cultured PBMCs, sampled from culture after CMV antigen stimulation.

The CDR3 region has the DNA TGTGCCAGCAGCAAGCGTGAGGAGACCCAGTACTTC. As protein: CASSKREETQYF. V is TRBV7-9 and J is TRBJ2-5; no clear D. The germline CDR1 and CDR2 sequences are SEHNR and FQNEAQ (reference sequence). CDR3 length: 12 amino acids. The V and J ends lost 5 bases and 5 bases respectively, with 9 bases between them.